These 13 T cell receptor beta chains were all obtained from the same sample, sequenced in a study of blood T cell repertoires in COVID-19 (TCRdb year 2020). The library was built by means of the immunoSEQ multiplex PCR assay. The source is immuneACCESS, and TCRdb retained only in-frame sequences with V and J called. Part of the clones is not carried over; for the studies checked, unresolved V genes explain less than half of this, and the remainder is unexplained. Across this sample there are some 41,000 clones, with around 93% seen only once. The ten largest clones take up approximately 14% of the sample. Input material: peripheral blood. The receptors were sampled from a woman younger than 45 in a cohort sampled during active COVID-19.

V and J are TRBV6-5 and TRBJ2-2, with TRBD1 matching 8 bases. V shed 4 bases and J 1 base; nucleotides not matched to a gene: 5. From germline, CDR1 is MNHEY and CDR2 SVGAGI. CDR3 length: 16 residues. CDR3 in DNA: TGTGCCAGCAGTTCGGCCGGGACAGGGAACACCGGGGAGCTGTTTTTT. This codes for CASSSAGTGNTGELFF.

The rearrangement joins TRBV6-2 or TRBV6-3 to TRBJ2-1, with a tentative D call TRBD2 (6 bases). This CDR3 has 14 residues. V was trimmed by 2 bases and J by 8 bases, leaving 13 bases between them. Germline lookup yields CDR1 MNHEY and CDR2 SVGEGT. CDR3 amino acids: CASSYRAGMYEQFF. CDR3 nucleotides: TGTGCCAGCAGTTACAGGGCGGGAATGTATGAGCAGTTCTTC.

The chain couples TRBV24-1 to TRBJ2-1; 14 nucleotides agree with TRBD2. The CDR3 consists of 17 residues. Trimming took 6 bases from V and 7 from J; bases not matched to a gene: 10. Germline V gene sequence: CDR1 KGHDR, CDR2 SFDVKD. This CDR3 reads CATSPIWTSGRHNEQFF. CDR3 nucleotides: TGTGCCACCAGTCCGATCTGGACTAGCGGGAGGCATAATGAGCAGTTCTTC.

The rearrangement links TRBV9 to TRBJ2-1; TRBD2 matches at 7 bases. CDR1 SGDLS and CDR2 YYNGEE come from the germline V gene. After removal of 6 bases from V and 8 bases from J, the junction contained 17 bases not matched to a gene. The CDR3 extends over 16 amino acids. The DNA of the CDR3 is TGTGCCAGCACCCCTTCCGCCACGGGCGGGAGAGATGAGCAGTTCTTC. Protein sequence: CASTPSATGGRDEQFF.

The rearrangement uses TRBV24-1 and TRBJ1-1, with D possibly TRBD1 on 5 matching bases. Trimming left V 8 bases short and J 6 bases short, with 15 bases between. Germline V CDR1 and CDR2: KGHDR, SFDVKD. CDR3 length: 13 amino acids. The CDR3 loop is CATKARPGAEAFF. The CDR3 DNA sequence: TGTGCCACCAAGGCCCGCCCGGGGGCTGAAGCTTTCTTT.

In DNA, the CDR3 is TGTGCCAGCAGGGGGACAGGGGGAAGTGACGAGCAGTACTTC. Its translation is CASRGTGGSDEQYF. The chain uses TRBV6-5 and TRBJ2-7, with 11 bases lining up with TRBD1. The CDR3 has 14 residues. Unmatched junction bases numbered 6, after V lost 6 bases and J lost 5 bases. Per germline, CDR1 MNHEY and CDR2 SVGAGI.

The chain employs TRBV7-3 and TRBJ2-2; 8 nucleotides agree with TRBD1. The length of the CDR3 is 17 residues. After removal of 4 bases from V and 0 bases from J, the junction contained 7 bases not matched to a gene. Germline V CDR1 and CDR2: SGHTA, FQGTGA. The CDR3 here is CASSSTPGQANTGELFF. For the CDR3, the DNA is TGTGCCAGCAGCTCGACGCCGGGACAGGCGAACACCGGGGAGCTGTTTTTT.

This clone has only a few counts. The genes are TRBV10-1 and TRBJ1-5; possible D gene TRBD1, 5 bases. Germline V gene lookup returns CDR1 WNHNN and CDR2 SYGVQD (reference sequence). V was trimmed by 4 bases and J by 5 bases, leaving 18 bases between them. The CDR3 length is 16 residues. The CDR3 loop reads CASSGQYPSPDQPQHF. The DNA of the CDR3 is TGCGCCAGCAGTGGACAGTACCCGAGCCCGGATCAGCCCCAGCATTTT.

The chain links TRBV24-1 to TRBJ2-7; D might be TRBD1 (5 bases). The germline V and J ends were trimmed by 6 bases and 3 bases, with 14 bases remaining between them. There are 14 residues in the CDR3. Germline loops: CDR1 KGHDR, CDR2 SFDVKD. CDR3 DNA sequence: TGTGCCACCAGTCTTGCTAACCAGGGCTACGAGCAGTACTTC. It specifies CATSLANQGYEQYF.

The DNA for the CDR3 is TGCAGCGTTGGTAGCGGGACCTACGAGCAGTACTTC. This sequence encodes CSVGSGTYEQYF. J is TRBJ2-7 and V is TRBV29-1; the match to TRBD2 covers 8 bases. Germline CDR1 SQVTM, CDR2 ANQGSEA. The ends lost 4 bases at V and 2 bases at J; junction bases unmatched: 1. The CDR3 length is 12 residues.

The CDR3 DNA reads as TGCGCCAGCAGCTTCAGTGTGGCGGGAGGGATCCCCTACGAGCAGTACTTC. Its protein is CASSFSVAGGIPYEQYF. This chain joins TRBV5-1 and TRBJ2-7; TRBD2 aligns across 9 bases. Germline V CDR1 and CDR2: SGHRS, YFSETQ. V lost 2 bases, J lost 2 bases, and 11 bases stayed unmatched. This CDR3 is 17 amino acids long.

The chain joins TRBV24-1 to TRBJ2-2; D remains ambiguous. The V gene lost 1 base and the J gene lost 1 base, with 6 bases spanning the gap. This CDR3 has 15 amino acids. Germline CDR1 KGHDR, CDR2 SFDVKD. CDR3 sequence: CATSDFSRNTGELFF. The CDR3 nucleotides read TGTGCCACCAGTGATTTCTCTCGGAACACCGGGGAGCTGTTTTTT.

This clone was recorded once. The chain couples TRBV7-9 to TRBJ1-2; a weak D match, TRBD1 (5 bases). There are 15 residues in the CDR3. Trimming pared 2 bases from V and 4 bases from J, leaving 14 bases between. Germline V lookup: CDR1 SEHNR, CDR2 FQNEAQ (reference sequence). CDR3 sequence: CASSLSSGQSYGYTF. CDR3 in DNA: TGTGCCAGCAGCTTATCGTCAGGGCAAAGCTATGGCTACACCTTC.